Below, 13 T cell receptor beta chains from the same sample are listed, as sequenced in a study of metastatic and nonmetastatic thyroid tumors (TCRdb year 2020). Library method: PCR. TCRdb shows the sequencer as Illumina HiSeq 4000. TCRdb reprocessed the public reads (quality trimming at Q25 with fastp, clone calling with MiXCR) and kept in-frame beta chains. This sample is represented by about 35,000 clones; 29% of them were singletons. The top ten clonotypes cover approximately 7.8% of the sample. None of the patients had been given any treatment before thyroid surgery. Sequenced input: blood. All receptors derive from a female donor with papillary thyroid cancer or a benign thyroid nodule (not recorded which). Some clones in this sample may be carry-over from other donors' samples.

V is TRBV5-1 and J is TRBJ2-2, with 8 bases identical to TRBD1. The CDR3 runs 15 residues. V lost 6 bases and J lost 4; bases outside the gene matches: 8. Germline V gene sequence: CDR1 SGHRS, CDR2 YFSETQ. CDR3 sequence (DNA): TGCGCCAGCATCCCAAGGACAGGGAGCACCGGGGAGCTGTTTTTT. This codes for CASIPRTGSTGELFF.

This clone was observed at least ten times. The chain links TRBV19 to TRBJ2-7; tentatively, D is TRBD2 (6 bases). V lost 5 bases to trimming and J lost 6 bases, with 8 bases between them. Germline loops: CDR1 LNHDA, CDR2 SQIVND (reference sequence). The CDR3 consists of 11 residues. The CDR3 bases are TGTGCCAGTAGTCGGGAGAGCGAGCAGTACTTC. Translating gives CASSRESEQYF.

The chain uses TRBV20-1 and TRBJ1-1; no definite D call. V was trimmed by 1 base and J by 3 bases, leaving 18 bases between them. The CDR3 is 16 residues long. Germline values: CDR1 DFQATT, CDR2 SNEGSKA (reference sequence). The CDR3 reads CSARAMVIQKDTEAFF. CDR3 nucleotide sequence: TGCAGTGCTAGAGCCATGGTAATCCAGAAGGACACTGAAGCTTTCTTT.

Ten or more counts support this clone. This chain links TRBV19 with TRBJ1-1; D is ambiguous. Germline loops: CDR1 LNHDA, CDR2 SQIVND (reference sequence). This CDR3 contains 14 residues. Between the trimmed V and J ends, which lost 6 bases and 4 bases, there was a span of 15 bases. The CDR3 region is CASRVGWLSTEAFF. CDR3 in DNA: TGTGCCAGTAGAGTTGGGTGGTTGAGCACTGAAGCTTTCTTT.

About this clone itself: Compared with germline, one end of the junction differs, possibly owing to a read error. This chain uses TRBV9 with TRBJ2-6, with 9 bases that match TRBD2. In germline, CDR1 is SGDLS, CDR2 YYNGEE. The CDR3 covers 18 residues. The CDR3 sequence: CASSVGGAGGLGAKVLTF. CDR3 sequence (DNA): TGTGCCAGCAGCGTAGGTGGTGCGGGAGGGCTCGGGGCCAAAGTCCTGACTTTC.

The chain is built from TRBV5-1 and TRBJ2-7; D is ambiguous. In germline, CDR1 is SGHRS, CDR2 YFSETQ. V was trimmed by 0 bases and J by 12 bases, leaving 19 bases between them. The CDR3 totals 14 residues. In DNA, the CDR3 is TGCGCCAGCAGCTTGGCCGCCAGCGCCTACGATCTGTACTTC. Encoded protein: CASSLAASAYDLYF.

This chain links TRBV2 with TRBJ1-4; a possible D gene is TRBD1 (5 bases). CDR3 size: 17 residues. In germline, CDR1 is SNHLY, CDR2 FYNNEI. Trimming cost V 5 bases and J 1 base, with 17 bases left between them. CDR3 coding DNA: TGTGCCAGCAGTACCGGGGGGGATAGAGTAACTAATGAAAAACTGTTTTTT. Translated: CASSTGGDRVTNEKLFF.

There are many counts of this clone. V gene TRBV5-4 combines with J gene TRBJ2-1, with 12 bases that match TRBD2. The CDR3 has 15 residues. V shed 4 bases and J 7 bases; nucleotides not matched to a gene: 6. Looked up from germline, CDR1 is SGHNT and CDR2 is YYREEE (reference sequence). CDR3 sequence reads: CASSAGTSGLNEQFF. In DNA form, the CDR3 reads TGTGCCAGCAGCGCCGGGACTAGCGGGTTAAATGAGCAGTTCTTC.

This chain uses TRBV7-9 with TRBJ1-1; D call uncertain. This CDR3 has 13 residues. Germline V lookup: CDR1 SEHNR, CDR2 FQNEAQ (reference sequence). V dropped 5 bases and J dropped 5 bases, with 12 bases sitting between them. DNA for the CDR3: TGTGCCAGCAGCAGGACGGGCGGGACTGAAGCTTTCTTT. Encoded protein: CASSRTGGTEAFF.

This clone was detected many times. This rearrangement joins TRBV28 to TRBJ1-5; D is uncertain. Trimming shortened V by 6 bases and J by 1 base, and 7 bases separated the two germline ends. CDR3 length: 13 residues. CDR1 is MDHEN and CDR2 is SYDVKM in the germline V gene. The CDR3 DNA follows: TGTGCCAGCAGAGAATTCAGCAATCAGCCCCAGCATTTT. This sequence encodes CASREFSNQPQHF.

Sample share makes this clone medium-sized. This rearrangement joins TRBV6-1 to TRBJ2-1; 9 positions agree with TRBD1. J was trimmed by 0 bases and V by 7 bases; bases with no gene match: 4. CDR3 length equals 15 residues. CDR1 and CDR2 (germline): MNHNS, SASEGT. CDR3 sequence (DNA): TGTGCCAGCACCCCGACAGGGGGCTCCTACAATGAGCAGTTCTTC. This translates into CASTPTGGSYNEQFF.

This clone appeared a few times. This chain joins TRBV6-2 or TRBV6-3 and TRBJ1-2; 7 bases fit TRBD1. The trim removed 2 bases at V and 4 bases at J, leaving 13 bases unmatched. This CDR3 has 17 residues. CDR1 is MNHEY and CDR2 is SVGEGT in the germline V gene. The CDR3 spells CASSYRRQGASVYGYTF. The CDR3 nucleotides are TGTGCCAGCAGTTACCGAAGACAGGGTGCGAGCGTCTATGGCTACACCTTC.

This clone has ten or more counts. The same CDR3 arises from other DNA sequences in this sample as well. This chain links TRBV3-1 with TRBJ1-4; 7 nucleotides line up with TRBD1. The CDR3 extends over 17 amino acids. The trim removed 4 bases at V and 6 bases at J, leaving 14 bases unmatched. Germline lookup yields CDR1 LGHDT and CDR2 YNNKEL (reference sequence). The CDR3 DNA reads as TGTGCCAGCAGCCTTGGGACAGTAGGATTTATTTATGAAAAACTGTTTTTT. Residues: CASSLGTVGFIYEKLFF.